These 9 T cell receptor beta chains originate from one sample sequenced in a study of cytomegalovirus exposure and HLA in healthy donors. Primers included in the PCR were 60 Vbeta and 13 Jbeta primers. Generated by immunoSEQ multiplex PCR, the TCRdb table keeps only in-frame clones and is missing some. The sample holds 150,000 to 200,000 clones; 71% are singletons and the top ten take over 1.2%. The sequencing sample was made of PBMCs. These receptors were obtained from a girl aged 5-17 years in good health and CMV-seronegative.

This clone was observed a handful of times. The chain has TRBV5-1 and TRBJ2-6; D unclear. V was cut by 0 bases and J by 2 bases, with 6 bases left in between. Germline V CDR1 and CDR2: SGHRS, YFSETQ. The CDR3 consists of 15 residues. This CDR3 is CASSLGRTGANVLTF. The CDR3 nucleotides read TGCGCCAGCAGCTTGGGGAGAACTGGGGCCAACGTCCTGACTTTC.

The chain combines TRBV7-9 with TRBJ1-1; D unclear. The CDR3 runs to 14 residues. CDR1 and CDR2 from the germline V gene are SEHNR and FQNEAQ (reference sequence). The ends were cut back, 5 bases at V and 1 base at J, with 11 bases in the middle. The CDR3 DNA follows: TGTGCCAGCAGCCAGGCGGAGGGGAACACTGAAGCTTTCTTT. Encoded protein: CASSQAEGNTEAFF.

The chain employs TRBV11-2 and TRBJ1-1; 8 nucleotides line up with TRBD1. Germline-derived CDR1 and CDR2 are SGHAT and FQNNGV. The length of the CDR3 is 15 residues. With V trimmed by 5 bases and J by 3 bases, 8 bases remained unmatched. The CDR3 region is CASSPRTGSDTEAFF. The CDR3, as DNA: TGTGCCAGCAGCCCCCGGACAGGGTCAGACACTGAAGCTTTCTTT.

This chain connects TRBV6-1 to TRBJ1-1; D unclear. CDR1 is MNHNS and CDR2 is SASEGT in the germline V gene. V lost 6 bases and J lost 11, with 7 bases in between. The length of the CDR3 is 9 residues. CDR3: CASSGRAFF. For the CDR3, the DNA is TGTGCCAGCAGCGGGAGGGCTTTCTTT.

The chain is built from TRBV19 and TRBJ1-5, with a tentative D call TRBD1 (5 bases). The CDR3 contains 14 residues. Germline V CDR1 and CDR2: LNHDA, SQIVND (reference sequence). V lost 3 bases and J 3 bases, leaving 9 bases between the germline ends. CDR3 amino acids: CASSIRDYNQPQHF. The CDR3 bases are TGTGCCAGTAGTATCAGGGACTACAATCAGCCCCAGCATTTT.

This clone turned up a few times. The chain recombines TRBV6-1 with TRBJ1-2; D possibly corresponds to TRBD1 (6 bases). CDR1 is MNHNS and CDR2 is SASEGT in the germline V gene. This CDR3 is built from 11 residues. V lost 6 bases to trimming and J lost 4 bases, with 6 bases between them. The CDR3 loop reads CASRDSYGYTF. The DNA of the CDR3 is TGTGCCAGCAGGGACAGCTATGGCTACACCTTC.

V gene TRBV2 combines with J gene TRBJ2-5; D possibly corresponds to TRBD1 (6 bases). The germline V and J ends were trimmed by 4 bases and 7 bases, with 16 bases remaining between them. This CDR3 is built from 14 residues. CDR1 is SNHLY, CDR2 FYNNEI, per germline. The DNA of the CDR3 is TGTGCCAGCAGTGGGGTTCAGGGGCGTTGGACCCAGTACTTC. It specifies CASSGVQGRWTQYF.

The CDR3 loop reads CASSTRHPRNTEAFF. CDR3 in DNA: TGTGCCAGCAGCACCCGACACCCGCGGAACACTGAAGCTTTCTTT. The V gene is TRBV6-5, the J gene TRBJ1-1; D ambiguous. CDR3 length: 15 amino acids. Per the germline V gene, CDR1 is MNHEY and CDR2 is SVGAGI. Trimming took off 6 bases at V and 1 base at J, with 15 bases between the two ends.

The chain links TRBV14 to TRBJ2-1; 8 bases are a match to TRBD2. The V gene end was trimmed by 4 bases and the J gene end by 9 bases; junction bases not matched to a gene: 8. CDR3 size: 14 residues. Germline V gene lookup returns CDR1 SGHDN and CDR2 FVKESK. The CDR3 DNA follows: TGTGCCAGCAGCCTTGCGGGGGGCCACGGTGAGCAGTTCTTC. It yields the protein CASSLAGGHGEQFF.